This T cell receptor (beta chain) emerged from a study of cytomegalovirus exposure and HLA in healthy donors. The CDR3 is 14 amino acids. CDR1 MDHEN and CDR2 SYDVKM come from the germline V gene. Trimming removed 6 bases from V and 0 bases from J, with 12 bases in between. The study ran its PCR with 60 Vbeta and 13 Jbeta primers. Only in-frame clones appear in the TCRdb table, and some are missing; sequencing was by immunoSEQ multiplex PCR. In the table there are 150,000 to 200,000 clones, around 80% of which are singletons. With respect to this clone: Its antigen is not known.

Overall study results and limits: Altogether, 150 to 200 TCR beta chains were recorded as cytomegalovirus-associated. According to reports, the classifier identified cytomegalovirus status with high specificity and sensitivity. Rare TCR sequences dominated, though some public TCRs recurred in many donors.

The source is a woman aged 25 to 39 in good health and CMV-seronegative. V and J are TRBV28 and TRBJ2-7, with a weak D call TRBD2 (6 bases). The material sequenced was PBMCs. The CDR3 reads CASRGGTYSYEQYF. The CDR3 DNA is TGTGCCAGCAGAGGCGGGACTTACTCCTACGAGCAGTACTTC.